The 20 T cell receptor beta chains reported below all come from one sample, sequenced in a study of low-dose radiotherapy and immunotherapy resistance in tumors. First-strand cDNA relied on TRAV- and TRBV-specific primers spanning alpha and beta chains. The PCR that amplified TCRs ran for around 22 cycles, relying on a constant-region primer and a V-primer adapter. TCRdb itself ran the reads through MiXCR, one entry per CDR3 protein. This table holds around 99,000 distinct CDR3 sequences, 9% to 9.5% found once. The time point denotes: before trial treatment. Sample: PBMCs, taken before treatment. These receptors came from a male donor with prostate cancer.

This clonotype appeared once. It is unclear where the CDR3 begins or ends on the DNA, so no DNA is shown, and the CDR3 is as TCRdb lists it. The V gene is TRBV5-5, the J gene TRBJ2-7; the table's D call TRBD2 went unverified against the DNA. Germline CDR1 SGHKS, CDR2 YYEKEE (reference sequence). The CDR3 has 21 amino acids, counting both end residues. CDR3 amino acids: CASSFYICSARGREFEYEQYF.

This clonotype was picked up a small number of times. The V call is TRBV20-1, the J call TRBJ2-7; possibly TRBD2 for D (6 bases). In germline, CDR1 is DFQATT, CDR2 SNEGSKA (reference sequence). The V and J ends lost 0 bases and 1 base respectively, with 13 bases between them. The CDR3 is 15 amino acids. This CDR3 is CSARDQGTASYEQYF. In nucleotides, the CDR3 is TGCAGTGCTAGAGATCAAGGGACTGCTTCCTACGAGCAGTACTTC.

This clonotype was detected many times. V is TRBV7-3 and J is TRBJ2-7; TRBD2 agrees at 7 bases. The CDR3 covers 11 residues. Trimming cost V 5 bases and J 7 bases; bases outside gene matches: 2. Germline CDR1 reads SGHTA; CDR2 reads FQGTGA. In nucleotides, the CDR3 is TGTGCCAGCAGCGGGGGGGGAGAGCAGTACTTC. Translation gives CASSGGGEQYF.

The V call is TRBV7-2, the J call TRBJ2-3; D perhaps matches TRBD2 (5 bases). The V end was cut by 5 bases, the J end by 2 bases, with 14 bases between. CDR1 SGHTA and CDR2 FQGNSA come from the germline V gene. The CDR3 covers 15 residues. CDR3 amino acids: CASSPRLADTDTQYF. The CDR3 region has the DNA TGTGCCAGCAGCCCCCGGCTAGCAGACACAGATACGCAGTATTTT.

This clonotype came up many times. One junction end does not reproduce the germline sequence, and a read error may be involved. The CDR3 sequence: CASSPLGPGGAVF. The CDR3 DNA is TGTGCCAGCAGCCCGTTGGGACCCGGAGGTGCGGTTTTT. The genes are TRBV7-9 and TRBJ2-2, with D perhaps TRBD1 or TRBD2 (5 bases each). The CDR3 covers 13 residues. In germline, CDR1 is SEHNR, CDR2 FQNEAQ (reference sequence).

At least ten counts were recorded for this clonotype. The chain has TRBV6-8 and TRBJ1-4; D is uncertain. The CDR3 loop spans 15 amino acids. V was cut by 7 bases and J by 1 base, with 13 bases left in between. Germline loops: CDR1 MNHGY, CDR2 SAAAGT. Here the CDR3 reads CASTARGLTNEKLFF. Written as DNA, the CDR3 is TGTGCCAGCACCGCCCGGGGTTTAACTAATGAAAAACTGTTTTTT.

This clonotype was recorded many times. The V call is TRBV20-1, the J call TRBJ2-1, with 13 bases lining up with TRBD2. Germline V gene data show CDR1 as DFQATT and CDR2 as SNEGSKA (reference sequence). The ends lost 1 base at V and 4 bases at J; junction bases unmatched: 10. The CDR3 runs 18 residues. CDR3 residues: CSARVPSPGLAGYNEQFF. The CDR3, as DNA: TGCAGTGCTAGAGTCCCCTCTCCGGGACTAGCGGGATACAATGAGCAGTTCTTC.

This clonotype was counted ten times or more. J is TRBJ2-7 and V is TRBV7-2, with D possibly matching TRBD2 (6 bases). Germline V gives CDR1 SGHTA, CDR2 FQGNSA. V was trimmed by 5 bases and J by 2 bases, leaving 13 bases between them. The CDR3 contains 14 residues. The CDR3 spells CASSVRRETYEQYF. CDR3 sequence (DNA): TGTGCCAGCAGCGTCCGGAGGGAAACCTACGAGCAGTACTTC.

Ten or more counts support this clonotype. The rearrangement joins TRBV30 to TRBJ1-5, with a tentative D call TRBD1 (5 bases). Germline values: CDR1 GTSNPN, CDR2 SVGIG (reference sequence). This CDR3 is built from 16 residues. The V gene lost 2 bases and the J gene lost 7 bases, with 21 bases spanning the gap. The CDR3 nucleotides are TGTGCCTGGAGTCCCCTCTACACGGGGGGTTGGCAGCCCCAGCATTTT. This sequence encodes CAWSPLYTGGWQPQHF.

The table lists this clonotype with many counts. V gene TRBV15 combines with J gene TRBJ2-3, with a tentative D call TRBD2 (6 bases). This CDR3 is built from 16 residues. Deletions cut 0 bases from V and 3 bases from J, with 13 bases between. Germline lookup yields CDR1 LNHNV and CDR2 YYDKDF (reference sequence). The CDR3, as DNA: TGTGCCACCAGCAGAGATCCGGCGGGGCGAACAGATACGCAGTATTTT. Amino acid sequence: CATSRDPAGRTDTQYF.

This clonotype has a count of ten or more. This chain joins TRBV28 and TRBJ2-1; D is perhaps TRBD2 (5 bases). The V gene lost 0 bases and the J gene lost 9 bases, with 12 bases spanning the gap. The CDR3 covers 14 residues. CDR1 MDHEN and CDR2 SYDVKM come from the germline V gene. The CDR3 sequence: CASSLWGEGSEQFF. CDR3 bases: TGTGCCAGCAGTTTATGGGGCGAGGGAAGTGAGCAGTTCTTC.

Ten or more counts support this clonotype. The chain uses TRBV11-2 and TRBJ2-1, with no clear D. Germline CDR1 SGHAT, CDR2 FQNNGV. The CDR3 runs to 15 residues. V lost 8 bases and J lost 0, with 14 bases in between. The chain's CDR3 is CASSREYSSYNEQFF. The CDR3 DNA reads TGTGCCAGCTCTAGGGAATATTCCTCCTACAATGAGCAGTTCTTC.

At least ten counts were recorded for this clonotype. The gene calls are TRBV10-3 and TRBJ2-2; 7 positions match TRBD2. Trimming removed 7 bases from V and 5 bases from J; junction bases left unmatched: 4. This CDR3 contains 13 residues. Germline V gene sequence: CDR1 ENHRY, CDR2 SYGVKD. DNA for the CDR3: TGTGCCATCAAAGGACTAGTAACCGGGGAGCTGTTTTTT. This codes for CAIKGLVTGELFF.

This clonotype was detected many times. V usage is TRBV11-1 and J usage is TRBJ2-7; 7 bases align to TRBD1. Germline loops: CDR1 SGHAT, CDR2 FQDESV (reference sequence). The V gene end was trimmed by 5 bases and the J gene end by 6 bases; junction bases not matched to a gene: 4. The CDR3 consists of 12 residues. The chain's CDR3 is CASSPTGVEQYF. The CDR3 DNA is TGTGCCAGCAGCCCTACAGGGGTCGAGCAGTACTTC.

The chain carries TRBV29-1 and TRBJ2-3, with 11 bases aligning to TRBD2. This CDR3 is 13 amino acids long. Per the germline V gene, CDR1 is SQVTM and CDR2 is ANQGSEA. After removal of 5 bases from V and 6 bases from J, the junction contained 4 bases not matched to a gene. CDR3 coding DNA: TGCAGCGTTCACGGGACTAGCGGTGATACGCAGTATTTT. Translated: CSVHGTSGDTQYF.

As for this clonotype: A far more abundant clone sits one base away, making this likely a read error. This chain's CDR3 is CATSGGQGRLRPQHF. As DNA, the CDR3 is TGTGCCACCAGCGGAGGACAGGGGAGATTAAGGCCCCAGCATTTT. This rearrangement joins TRBV13 to TRBJ1-5; 9 bases agree with TRBD1. CDR3 length equals 15 residues. CDR1 and CDR2 from the germline V gene are PRHDT and FYEKMQ (reference sequence).

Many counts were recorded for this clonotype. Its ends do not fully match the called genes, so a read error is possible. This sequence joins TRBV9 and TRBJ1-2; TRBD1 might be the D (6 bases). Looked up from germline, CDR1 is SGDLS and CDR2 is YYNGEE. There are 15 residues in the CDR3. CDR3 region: CASSPEQGPIGVIAF. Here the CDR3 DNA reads TGTGCCAGCAGCCCGGAACAGGGTCCCATAGGAGTAATCGCCTTC.

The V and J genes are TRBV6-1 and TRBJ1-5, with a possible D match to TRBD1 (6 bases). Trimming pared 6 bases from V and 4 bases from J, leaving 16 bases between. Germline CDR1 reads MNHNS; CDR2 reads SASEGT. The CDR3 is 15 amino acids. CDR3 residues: CASSQGQGQNQPQHF. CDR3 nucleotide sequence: TGTGCCAGCAGCCAGGGGCAGGGGCAAAATCAGCCCCAGCATTTT.

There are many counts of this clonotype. The CDR3 DNA reads as TGTGCCAGCAGTGGGGGGCCGGGAGCGGACAATGAGCAGTTCTTC. Its protein is CASSGGPGADNEQFF. The chain employs TRBV7-2 and TRBJ2-1, with D perhaps matching TRBD1 or TRBD2 (6 bases each). Looked up from germline, CDR1 is SGHTA and CDR2 is FQGNSA. The CDR3 covers 15 residues. V gave up 6 bases and J gave up 5 bases, with 17 bases separating them.

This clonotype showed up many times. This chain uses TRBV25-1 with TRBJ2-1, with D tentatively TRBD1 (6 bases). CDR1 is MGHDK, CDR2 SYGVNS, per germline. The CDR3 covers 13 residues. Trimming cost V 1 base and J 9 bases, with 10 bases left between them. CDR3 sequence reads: CASSESTGSEQFF. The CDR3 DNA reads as TGTGCCAGCAGTGAATCTACAGGGAGTGAGCAGTTCTTC. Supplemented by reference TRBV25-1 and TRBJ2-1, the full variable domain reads EADIYQTPRYLVIGTGKKITLECSQTMGHDKMYWYQQDPGMELHLIHYSYGVNSTEKGDLSSESTVSRIRTEHFPLTLESARPSHTSQYLCASSESTGSEQFFGPGTRLTVL.